A single sample gave rise to the 15 T cell receptor beta chains below, sequenced in a study of blood T cell repertoires in COVID-19. Sequenced by immunoSEQ multiplex PCR; TCRdb stores in-frame clones only, minus some. The profile shows more than 45,000 clones, about 83% of them singletons. Sequencing was done on a sample of peripheral blood. Receptors were obtained from an elderly man in a cohort sampled during active COVID-19.

The CDR3, as DNA: TGCGCCAGCAGTGGGACAGGGAAGAATTCACCCCTCCACTTT. Translated: CASSGTGKNSPLHF. V usage is TRBV10-1 and J usage is TRBJ1-6; 8 bases are shared with TRBD1. The germline V gene encodes CDR1 WNHNN and CDR2 SYGVQD (reference sequence). The CDR3 has 14 amino acids. Trimming removed 4 bases from V and 7 bases from J; junction bases left unmatched: 3.

The chain couples TRBV4-2 to TRBJ1-1; 7 nucleotides line up with TRBD1. This CDR3 has 13 amino acids. Germline loops: CDR1 LGHNA, CDR2 YNFKEQ. Trimming at V came to 4 bases and at J to 8 bases, leaving 7 bases not matched to a gene. CDR3 DNA sequence: TGTGCCAGCAGCCTGCCAGGGGGGTTCGAAGCTTTCTTT. Protein: CASSLPGGFEAFF.

This sequence joins TRBV28 and TRBJ1-2, with 7 bases that match TRBD1. The CDR3 is 13 residues long. With 6 bases clipped from V and 3 bases from J, the junction kept 4 bases outside the gene matches. CDR1 and CDR2 (germline): MDHEN, SYDVKM. The CDR3 loop reads CASREGTDYGYTF. The DNA for the CDR3 is TGTGCCAGCAGAGAGGGGACAGACTATGGCTACACCTTC.

The chain employs TRBV5-1 and TRBJ2-5; TRBD1 agrees at 9 bases. This CDR3 comprises 14 residues. The germline V gene encodes CDR1 SGHRS and CDR2 YFSETQ. With V trimmed by 4 bases and J by 3 bases, 4 bases remained unmatched. The CDR3 DNA reads as TGCGCCAGCAGCGCGGGACAGGGAAAAGAGACCCAGTACTTC. It encodes CASSAGQGKETQYF.

This clone is classed as medium-sized. The chain employs TRBV7-3 and TRBJ2-2, with D tentatively TRBD1 (6 bases). This CDR3 region has 13 residues. V was trimmed by 2 bases and J by 5 bases, leaving 6 bases between them. Germline V gene lookup returns CDR1 SGHTA and CDR2 FQGTGA. The CDR3 reads CASSLQGTGELFF. CDR3 nucleotide sequence: TGTGCCAGCAGCTTACAGGGGACCGGGGAGCTGTTTTTT.

CDR3 sequence: CASSFSGGIKTYTF. The CDR3 DNA sequence: TGTGCCAGCAGTTTTTCGGGGGGGATTAAGACCTACACCTTC. J is TRBJ1-2 and V is TRBV27, with D perhaps matching TRBD1 (5 bases). With 3 bases removed from V and 10 bases from J, the gap between germline ends came to 18 bases. Germline V gene data show CDR1 as MNHEY and CDR2 as SMNVEV (reference sequence). The CDR3 totals 14 residues.

V and J are TRBV16 and TRBJ2-6, with 10 bases aligning to TRBD1. Looked up from germline, CDR1 is KGHSY and CDR2 is FQNENV. CDR3 size: 16 residues. With 5 bases clipped from V and 3 bases from J, the junction kept 4 bases outside the gene matches. For the CDR3, the DNA is TGTGCCAGCAGCGCCGGGGACAGGGGTGGGGCCAACGTCCTGACTTTC. It encodes CASSAGDRGGANVLTF.

This sequence joins TRBV3-1 (or the pseudogene TRBV3-2) and TRBJ2-1, with D unclear. Germline V lookup: CDR1 LGHDT, CDR2 YNNKEL (reference sequence). V lost 1 base to trimming and J lost 5 bases, with 3 bases between them. CDR3 length: 12 amino acids. The CDR3 DNA is TGTGCCAGCAGCCAAGCCAACAATGAGCAGTTCTTC. Amino acid sequence: CASSQANNEQFF.

The J gene is TRBJ1-2, the V gene TRBV21-1. TRBV21-1 is an annotated pseudogene. The CDR3 loop spans 13 amino acids. The CDR3 region has the DNA TGTGCCAGCAGCCAAGCAAAGAATCAGGGACTCACCTTC. It encodes CASSQAKNQGLTF.

The chain employs TRBV5-6 and TRBJ2-3; no clear D gene. Germline CDR1 reads SGHDT; CDR2 reads YYEEEE. This CDR3 region has 15 residues. V lost 6 bases and J 0 bases, leaving 14 bases between the germline ends. The CDR3 is CASTTFLSSTDTQYF. In DNA form, the CDR3 reads TGTGCCAGCACCACATTTTTATCTAGCACAGATACGCAGTATTTT.

J is TRBJ2-1 and V is TRBV29-1; 7 nucleotides align to TRBD2. CDR3 length equals 13 residues. J gave up 8 bases and V 7 bases, and 11 bases lay outside the gene matches. Germline V gene lookup returns CDR1 SQVTM and CDR2 ANQGSEA. The CDR3 protein is CSGRGTMHDEQFF. CDR3 bases: TGCAGCGGGCGGGGGACCATGCACGATGAGCAGTTCTTC.

V is TRBV5-1 and J is TRBJ2-1; D might be TRBD2 (7 bases). The CDR3 length is 15 residues. Germline CDR1 reads SGHRS; CDR2 reads YFSETQ. The V end lost 2 bases, the J end lost 5 bases, and 14 bases lay between the germline ends. The CDR3 is CASSLRGGNDNEQFF. The CDR3 nucleotides are TGCGCCAGCAGCTTAAGGGGGGGTAACGACAATGAGCAGTTCTTC.

This clone was observed once. The genes are TRBV19 and TRBJ1-5, with 7 bases identical to TRBD1. The trim removed 6 bases at V and 4 bases at J, leaving 15 bases unmatched. CDR3 length equals 17 residues. Looked up from germline, CDR1 is LNHDA and CDR2 is SQIVND (reference sequence). CDR3: CASSTQGGGGINQPQHF. The CDR3 nucleotides are TGTGCCAGTAGCACGCAGGGGGGTGGAGGTATAAATCAGCCCCAGCATTTT.

This chain links TRBV6-5 with TRBJ1-2; maybe TRBD1 (6 bases). CDR1 MNHEY and CDR2 SVGAGI come from the germline V gene. This CDR3 is 14 amino acids long. V shed 9 bases and J shed 4 bases, with 18 bases lying between them. This CDR3 reads CASGAGGLLYGYTF. CDR3 coding DNA: TGTGCCAGTGGGGCGGGGGGGCTGCTCTATGGCTACACCTTC.

CDR3 region: CASSLGTGRPGYTF. The CDR3 nucleotides are TGTGCCAGCAGTTTGGGTACGGGAAGGCCTGGCTACACCTTC. The J gene is TRBJ1-2, the V gene TRBV28; D remains ambiguous. CDR3 size: 14 residues. Germline V gene data show CDR1 as MDHEN and CDR2 as SYDVKM. V lost 3 bases, J lost 7 bases, and 15 bases lay in between.